This TCR beta chain originates from a study of human thymus T cells. The study's findings and limits: There appeared to be biased usage of V and J genes in thymic and blood repertoires.

The V gene lost 4 bases and the J gene lost 4 bases, with 14 bases spanning the gap. Germline-derived CDR1 and CDR2 are MNHEY and SMNVEV (reference sequence). The CDR3 is 14 amino acids. The donors were infants in Finland with congenital heart defects, otherwise immunologically healthy. Only four of the eight donors provided an approximately 0.45-1 mL blood sample. No fixed cell number was used; all available blood leukocytes supplied DNA. Sequenced by immunoSEQ multiplex PCR; TCRdb stores in-frame clones only, minus some. The sample records approximately 46,000 clones, approximately 95% being singletons. About this clone: Its antigen is not identified.

This chain joins TRBV27 and TRBJ2-7, with D possibly called TRBD1 or TRBD2 (6 bases each). The sample taken for sequencing was blood. The origin of this receptor is a girl under three years old with a congenital heart defect but otherwise immunologically healthy. The CDR3 reads CASSWRGSRYEQYF. DNA for the CDR3: TGTGCCAGCAGTTGGAGGGGGAGTAGATACGAGCAGTACTTC.